This T cell receptor (beta chain) was profiled in a study of blood T cells in healthy people across ages. This clonotype was counted between two and nine times. CDR3 size: 16 residues. V trimming: 1 base; J trimming: 5 bases; junction bases outside the gene matches: 11. From germline, CDR1 is MNHEY and CDR2 SMNVEV (reference sequence). Then a second PCR, running roughly 7 to 11 cycles, was carried out with a sample-barcoded 5' primer and a J-beta primer mix. TCRdb passed the 5' RACE reads through MiXCR, listing each CDR3 protein once. Seen here are 650,000 to 800,000 distinct CDR3 sequences, around 43% observed once, and the top ten hold approximately 20%.

This sequence was found in a man in his sixties in good health. The sequencing input was blood. The rearrangement uses TRBV27 and TRBJ2-7; 7 bases line up with TRBD1. CDR3 region: CASSLWRQGQLNEQYF. CDR3 nucleotide sequence: TGTGCCAGCAGTTTATGGAGACAGGGTCAGCTGAACGAGCAGTACTTC.